This T cell receptor (beta chain) was retrieved from a study of cytomegalovirus exposure and HLA in healthy donors. The wider study: The roughly 120 million unique TCR beta sequences, from roughly 170 million T cells, were found by an earlier analysis.

This CDR3 is 15 amino acids long. V lost 0 bases and J 0 bases, leaving 10 bases between the germline ends. CDR1 is SQVTM and CDR2 is ANQGSEA in the germline V gene. On this clone: The antigen is not known.

In the PCR, 60 Vbeta and 13 Jbeta primers were used. Produced via immunoSEQ multiplex PCR; TCRdb's table is partial and in-frame only. The sample carries 170,000 or so clones, 80% recorded once. Study findings and constraints: The authors later linked a missense DCLRE1C variant to TCR beta V- and J-gene trimming. For presence/absence analyses, sequencing depth was assumed to be roughly uniform across donors.

The sample consisted of PBMCs. V is TRBV29-1 and J is TRBJ2-3, with TRBD1 as a possible D gene (6 bases). The receptor's source is a boy between 10 and 17 years old in good health and CMV-seronegative. The CDR3 coding sequence is TGCAGCGTTGAAGATCACAGGGAAAGCACAGATACGCAGTATTTT. This sequence encodes CSVEDHRESTDTQYF.